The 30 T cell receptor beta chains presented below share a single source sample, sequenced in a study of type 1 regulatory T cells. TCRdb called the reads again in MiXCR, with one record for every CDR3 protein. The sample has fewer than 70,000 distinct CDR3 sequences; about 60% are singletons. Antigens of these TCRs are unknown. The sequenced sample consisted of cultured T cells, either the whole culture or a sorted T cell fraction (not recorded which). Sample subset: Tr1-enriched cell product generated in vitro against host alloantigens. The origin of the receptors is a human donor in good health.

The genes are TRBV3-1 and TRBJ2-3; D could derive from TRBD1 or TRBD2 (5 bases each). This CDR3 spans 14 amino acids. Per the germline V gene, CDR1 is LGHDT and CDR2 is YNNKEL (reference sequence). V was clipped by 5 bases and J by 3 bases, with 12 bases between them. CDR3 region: CASSFGTGTDTQYF. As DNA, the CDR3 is TGTGCCAGCAGCTTCGGGACCGGGACAGATACGCAGTATTTT.

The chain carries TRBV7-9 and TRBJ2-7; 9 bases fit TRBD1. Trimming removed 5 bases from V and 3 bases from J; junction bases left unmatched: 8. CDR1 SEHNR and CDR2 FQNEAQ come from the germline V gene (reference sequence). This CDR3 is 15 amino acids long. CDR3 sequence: CASSPRQGVLYEQYF. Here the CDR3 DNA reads TGTGCCAGCAGCCCCCGACAGGGGGTACTCTACGAGCAGTACTTC.

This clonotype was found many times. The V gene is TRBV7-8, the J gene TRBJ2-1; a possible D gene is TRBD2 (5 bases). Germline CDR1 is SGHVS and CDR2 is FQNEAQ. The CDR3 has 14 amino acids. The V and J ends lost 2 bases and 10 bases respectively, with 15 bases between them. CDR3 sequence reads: CASSLFQRAWEQFF. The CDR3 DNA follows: TGTGCCAGCAGCTTATTCCAGAGGGCATGGGAGCAGTTCTTC. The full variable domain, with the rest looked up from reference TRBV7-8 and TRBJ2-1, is GAGVSQSPRYKVAKRGQDVALRCDPISGHVSLFWYQQALGQGPEFLTYFQNEAQLDKSGLPSDRFFAERPEGSVSTLKIQRTQQEDSAVYLCASSLFQRAWEQFFGPGTRLTVL.

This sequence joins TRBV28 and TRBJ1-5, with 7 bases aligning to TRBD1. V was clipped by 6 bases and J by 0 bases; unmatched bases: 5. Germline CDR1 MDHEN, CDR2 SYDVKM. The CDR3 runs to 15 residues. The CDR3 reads CASSPDRDSNQPQHF. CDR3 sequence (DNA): TGTGCCAGCAGCCCCGACAGGGATAGCAATCAGCCCCAGCATTTT.

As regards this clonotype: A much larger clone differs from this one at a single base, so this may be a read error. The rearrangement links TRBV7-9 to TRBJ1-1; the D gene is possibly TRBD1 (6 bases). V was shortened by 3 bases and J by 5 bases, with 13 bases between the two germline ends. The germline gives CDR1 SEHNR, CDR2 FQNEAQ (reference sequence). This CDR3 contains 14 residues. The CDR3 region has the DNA TGTGCCAGCAGCTTTGGGGGCTCGAGGACTGAAGCTTTCTTT. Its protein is CASSFGGSRTEAFF.

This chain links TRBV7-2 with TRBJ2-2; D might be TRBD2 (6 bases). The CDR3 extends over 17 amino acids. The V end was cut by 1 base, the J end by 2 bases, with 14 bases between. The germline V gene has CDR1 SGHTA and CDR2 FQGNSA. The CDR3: CASSLDGGASNTGELFF. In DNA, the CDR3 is TGTGCCAGCAGCTTAGATGGAGGGGCGAGTAACACCGGGGAGCTGTTTTTT.

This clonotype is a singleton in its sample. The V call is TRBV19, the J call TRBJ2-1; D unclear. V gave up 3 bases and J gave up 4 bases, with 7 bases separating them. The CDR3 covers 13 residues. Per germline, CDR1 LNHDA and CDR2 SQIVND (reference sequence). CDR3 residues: CASSMVEYNEQFF. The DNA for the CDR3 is TGTGCCAGTAGTATGGTAGAGTACAATGAGCAGTTCTTC.

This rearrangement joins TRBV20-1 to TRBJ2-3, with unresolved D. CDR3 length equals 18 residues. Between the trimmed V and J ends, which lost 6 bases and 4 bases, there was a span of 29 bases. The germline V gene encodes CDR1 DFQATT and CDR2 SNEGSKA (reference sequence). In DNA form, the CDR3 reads TGCAGTGCCACCCCATCCGATGCAGATTACCGTATGTCAGATACGCAGTATTTT. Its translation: CSATPSDADYRMSDTQYF.

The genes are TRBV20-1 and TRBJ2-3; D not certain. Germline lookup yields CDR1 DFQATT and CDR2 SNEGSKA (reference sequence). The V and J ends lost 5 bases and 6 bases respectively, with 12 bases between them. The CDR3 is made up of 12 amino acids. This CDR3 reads CSAPHFTDTQYF. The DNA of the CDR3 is TGCAGTGCTCCGCATTTCACCGATACGCAGTATTTT.

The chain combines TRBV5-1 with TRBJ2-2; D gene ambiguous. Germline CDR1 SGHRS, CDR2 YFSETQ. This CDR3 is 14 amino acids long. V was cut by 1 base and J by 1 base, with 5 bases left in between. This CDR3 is CASSLLGNTGELFF. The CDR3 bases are TGCGCCAGCAGCTTGCTGGGGAACACCGGGGAGCTGTTTTTT.

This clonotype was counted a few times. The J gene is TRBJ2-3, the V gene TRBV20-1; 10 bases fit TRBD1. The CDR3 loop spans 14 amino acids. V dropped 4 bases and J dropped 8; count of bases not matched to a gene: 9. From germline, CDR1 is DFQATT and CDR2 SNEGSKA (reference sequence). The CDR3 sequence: CSATRQGAPGTQYF. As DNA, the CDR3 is TGCAGTGCTACCCGACAGGGGGCGCCTGGTACGCAGTATTTT.

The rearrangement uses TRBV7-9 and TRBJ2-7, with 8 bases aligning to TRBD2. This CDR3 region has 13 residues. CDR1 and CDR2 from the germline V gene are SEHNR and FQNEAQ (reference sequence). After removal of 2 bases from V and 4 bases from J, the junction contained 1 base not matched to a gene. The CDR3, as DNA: TGTGCCAGCAGCTTACGGGGGGGTTACGAGCAGTACTTC. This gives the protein CASSLRGGYEQYF.

This chain's CDR3 is CASSLKFSGISSYEQYF. DNA of the CDR3: TGTGCCAGCAGTTTAAAATTCAGCGGCATTAGCTCCTACGAGCAGTACTTC. The gene calls are TRBV27 and TRBJ2-7; perhaps TRBD2 as D (5 bases). Germline loops: CDR1 MNHEY, CDR2 SMNVEV (reference sequence). V was trimmed by 2 bases and J by 0 bases, leaving 17 bases between them. The CDR3 runs 17 residues.

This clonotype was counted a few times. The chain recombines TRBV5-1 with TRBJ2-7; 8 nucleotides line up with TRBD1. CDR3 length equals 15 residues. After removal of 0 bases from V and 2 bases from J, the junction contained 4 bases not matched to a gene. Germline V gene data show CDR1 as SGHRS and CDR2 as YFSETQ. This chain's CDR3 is CASSLGQGITYEQYF. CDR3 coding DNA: TGCGCCAGCAGCTTGGGACAGGGGATTACCTACGAGCAGTACTTC.

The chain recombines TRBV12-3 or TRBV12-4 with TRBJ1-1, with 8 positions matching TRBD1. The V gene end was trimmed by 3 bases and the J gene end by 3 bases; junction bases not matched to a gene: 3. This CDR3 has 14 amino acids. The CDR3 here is CASSFQTGDTEAFF. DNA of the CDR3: TGTGCCAGCAGTTTCCAGACAGGGGACACTGAAGCTTTCTTT.

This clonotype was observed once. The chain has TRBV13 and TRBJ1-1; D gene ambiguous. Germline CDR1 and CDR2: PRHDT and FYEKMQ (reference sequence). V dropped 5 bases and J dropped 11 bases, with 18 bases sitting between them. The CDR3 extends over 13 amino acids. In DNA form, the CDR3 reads TGTGCCAGCAGCATCCTCACCGGGGTGGAGGCTTTCTTT. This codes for CASSILTGVEAFF.

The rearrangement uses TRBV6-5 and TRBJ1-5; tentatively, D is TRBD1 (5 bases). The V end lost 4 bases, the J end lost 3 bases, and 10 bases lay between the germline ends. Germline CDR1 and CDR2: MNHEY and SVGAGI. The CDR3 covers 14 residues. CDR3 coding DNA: TGTGCCAGCAGTTCCCGACAGTACAATCAGCCCCAGCATTTT. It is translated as CASSSRQYNQPQHF.

CDR3 nucleotide sequence: TGTGCCAGCAGTTACTTTCTGAGGACTAGCGGGAGATTGAATGAGCAGTTCTTC. Its translation is CASSYFLRTSGRLNEQFF. This chain links TRBV6-5 with TRBJ2-1; 13 positions agree with TRBD2. From germline, CDR1 is MNHEY and CDR2 SVGAGI. The CDR3 is 18 amino acids. Trimming cost V 1 base and J 7 bases; bases outside gene matches: 10.

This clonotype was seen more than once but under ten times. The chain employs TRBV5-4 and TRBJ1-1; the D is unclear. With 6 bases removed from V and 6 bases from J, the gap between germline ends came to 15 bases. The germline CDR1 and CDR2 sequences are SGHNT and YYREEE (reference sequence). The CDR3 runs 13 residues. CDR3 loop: CASTGPREAEAFF. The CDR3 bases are TGTGCCAGCACTGGGCCCCGGGAGGCTGAAGCTTTCTTT.

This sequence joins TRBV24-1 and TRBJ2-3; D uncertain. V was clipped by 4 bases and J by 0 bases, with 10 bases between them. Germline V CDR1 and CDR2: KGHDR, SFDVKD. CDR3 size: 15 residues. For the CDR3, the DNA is TGTGCCACCAGTGACCACAGCTCTAGCACAGATACGCAGTATTTT. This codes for CATSDHSSSTDTQYF.

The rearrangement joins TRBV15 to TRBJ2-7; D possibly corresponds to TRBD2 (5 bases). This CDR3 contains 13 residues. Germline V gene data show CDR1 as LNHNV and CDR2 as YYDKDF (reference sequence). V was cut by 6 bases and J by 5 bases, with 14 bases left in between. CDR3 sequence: CATSRQSGNEQYF. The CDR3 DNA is TGTGCCACCAGTAGGCAGTCGGGAAACGAGCAGTACTTC. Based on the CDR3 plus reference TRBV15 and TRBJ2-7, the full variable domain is DAMVIQNPRYQVTQFGKPVTLSCSQTLNHNVMYWYQQKSSQAPKLLFHYYDKDFNNEADTPDNFQSRRPNTSFCFLDIRSPGLGDTAMYLCATSRQSGNEQYFGPGTRLTVT.

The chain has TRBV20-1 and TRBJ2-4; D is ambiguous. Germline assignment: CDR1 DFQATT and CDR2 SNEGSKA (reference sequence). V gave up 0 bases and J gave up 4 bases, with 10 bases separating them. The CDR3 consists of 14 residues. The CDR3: CSARDSEPKNIQYF. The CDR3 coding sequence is TGCAGTGCTAGAGATTCTGAGCCTAAAAACATTCAGTACTTC.

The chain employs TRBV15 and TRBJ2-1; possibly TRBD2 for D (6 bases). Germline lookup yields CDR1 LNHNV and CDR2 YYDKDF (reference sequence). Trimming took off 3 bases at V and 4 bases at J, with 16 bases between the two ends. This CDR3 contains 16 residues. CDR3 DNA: TGTGCCACCAGCAGGCGACGGGCGGGACTTTACAATGAGCAGTTCTTC. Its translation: CATSRRRAGLYNEQFF.

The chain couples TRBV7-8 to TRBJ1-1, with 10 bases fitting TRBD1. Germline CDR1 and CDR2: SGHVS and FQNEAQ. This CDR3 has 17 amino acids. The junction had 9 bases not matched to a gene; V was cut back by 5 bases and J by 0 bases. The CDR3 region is CASSPTGTGALNTEAFF. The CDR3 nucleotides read TGTGCCAGCAGCCCGACCGGGACAGGGGCCTTGAACACTGAAGCTTTCTTT.

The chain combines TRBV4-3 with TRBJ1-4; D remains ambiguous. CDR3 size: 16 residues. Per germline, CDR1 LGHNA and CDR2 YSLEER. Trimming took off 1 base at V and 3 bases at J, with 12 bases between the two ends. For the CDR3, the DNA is TGCGCCAGCAGCCAAGTGTTCACGGGTTCTAATGAAAAACTGTTTTTT. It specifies CASSQVFTGSNEKLFF.

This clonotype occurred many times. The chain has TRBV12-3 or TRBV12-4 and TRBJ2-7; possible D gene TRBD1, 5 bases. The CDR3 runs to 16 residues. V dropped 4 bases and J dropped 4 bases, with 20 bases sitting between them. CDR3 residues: CASSYLTDNSFYEQYF. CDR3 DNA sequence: TGTGCCAGCAGTTACCTTACGGACAATTCTTTTTACGAGCAGTACTTC.

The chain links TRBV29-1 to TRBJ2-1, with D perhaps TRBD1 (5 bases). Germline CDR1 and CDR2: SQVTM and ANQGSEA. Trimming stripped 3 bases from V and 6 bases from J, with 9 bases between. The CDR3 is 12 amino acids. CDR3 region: CSVDQGLNEQFF. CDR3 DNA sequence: TGCAGCGTTGACCAGGGTCTCAATGAGCAGTTCTTC.

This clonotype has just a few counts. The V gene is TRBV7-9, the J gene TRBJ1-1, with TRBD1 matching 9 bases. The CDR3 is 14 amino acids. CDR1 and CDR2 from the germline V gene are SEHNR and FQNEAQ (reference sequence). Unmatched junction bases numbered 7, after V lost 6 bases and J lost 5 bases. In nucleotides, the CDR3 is TGTGCCAGCAGAATGGGGGACAGGGATACTGAAGCTTTCTTT. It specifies CASRMGDRDTEAFF. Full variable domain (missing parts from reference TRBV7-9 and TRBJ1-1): DTGVSQNPRHKITKRGQNVTFRCDPISEHNRLYWYRQTLGQGPEFLTYFQNEAQLEKSRLLSDRFSAERPKGSFSTLEIQRTEQGDSAMYLCASRMGDRDTEAFFGQGTRLTVV.

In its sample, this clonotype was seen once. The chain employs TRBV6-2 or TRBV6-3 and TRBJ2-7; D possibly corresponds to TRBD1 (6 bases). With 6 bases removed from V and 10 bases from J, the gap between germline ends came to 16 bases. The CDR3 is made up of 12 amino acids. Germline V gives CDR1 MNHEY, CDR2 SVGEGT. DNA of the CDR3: TGTGCCAGCAGCCTGCCCTACAGGGTTCAGTACTTC. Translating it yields CASSLPYRVQYF.

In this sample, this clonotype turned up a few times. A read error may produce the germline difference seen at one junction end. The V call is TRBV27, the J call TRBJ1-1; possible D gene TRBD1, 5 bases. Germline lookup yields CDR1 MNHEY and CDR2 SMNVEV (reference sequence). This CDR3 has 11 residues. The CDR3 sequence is CASSFFGTLNF. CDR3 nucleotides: TGTGCCAGCAGTTTCTTCGGGACGCTCAATTTT.